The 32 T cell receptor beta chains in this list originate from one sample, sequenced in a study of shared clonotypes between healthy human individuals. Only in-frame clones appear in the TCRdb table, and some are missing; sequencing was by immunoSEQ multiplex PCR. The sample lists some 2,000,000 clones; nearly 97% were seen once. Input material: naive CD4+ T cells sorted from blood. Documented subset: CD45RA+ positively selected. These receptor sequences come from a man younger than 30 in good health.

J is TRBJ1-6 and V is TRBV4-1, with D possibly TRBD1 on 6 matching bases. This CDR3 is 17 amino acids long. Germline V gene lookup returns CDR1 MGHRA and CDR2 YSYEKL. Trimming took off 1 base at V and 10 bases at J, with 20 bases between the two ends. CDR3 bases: TGCGCCAGCAGCCAAGCCCCTAGAGGGGGAAGCGGGTCACCCCTCCACTTT. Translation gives CASSQAPRGGSGSPLHF.

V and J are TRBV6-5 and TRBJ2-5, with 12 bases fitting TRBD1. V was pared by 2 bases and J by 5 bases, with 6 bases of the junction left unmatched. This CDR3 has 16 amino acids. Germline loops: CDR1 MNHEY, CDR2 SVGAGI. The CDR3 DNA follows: TGTGCCAGCAGTTACACCGGGACAGGGGGCCAGGAGACCCAGTACTTC. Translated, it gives CASSYTGTGGQETQYF.

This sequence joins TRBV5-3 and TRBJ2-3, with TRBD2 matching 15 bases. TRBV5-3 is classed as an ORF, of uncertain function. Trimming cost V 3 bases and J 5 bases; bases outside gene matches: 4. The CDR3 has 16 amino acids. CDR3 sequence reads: CARSWTSGGAKDTQYF. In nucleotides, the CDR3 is TGTGCCAGAAGCTGGACTAGCGGGGGGGCGAAAGATACGCAGTATTTT.

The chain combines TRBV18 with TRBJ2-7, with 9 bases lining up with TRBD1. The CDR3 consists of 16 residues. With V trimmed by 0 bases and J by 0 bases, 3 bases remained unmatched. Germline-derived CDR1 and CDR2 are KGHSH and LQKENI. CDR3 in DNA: TGTGCCAGCTCACCACCGTTGACAGGGGGCTCCTACGAGCAGTACTTC. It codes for CASSPPLTGGSYEQYF.

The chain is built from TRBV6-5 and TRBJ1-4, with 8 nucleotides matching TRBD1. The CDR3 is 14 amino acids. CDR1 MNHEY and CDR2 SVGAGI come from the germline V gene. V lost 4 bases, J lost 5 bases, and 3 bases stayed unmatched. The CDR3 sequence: CASSWTGINEKLFF. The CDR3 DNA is TGTGCCAGCAGTTGGACAGGGATAAATGAAAAACTGTTTTTT.

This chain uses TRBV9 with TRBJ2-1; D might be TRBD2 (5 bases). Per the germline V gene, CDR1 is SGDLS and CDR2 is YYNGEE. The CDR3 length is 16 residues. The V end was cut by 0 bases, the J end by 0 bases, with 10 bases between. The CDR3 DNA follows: TGTGCCAGCAGCGTAGCTCTGGGGAGCTCCTACAATGAGCAGTTCTTC. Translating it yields CASSVALGSSYNEQFF.

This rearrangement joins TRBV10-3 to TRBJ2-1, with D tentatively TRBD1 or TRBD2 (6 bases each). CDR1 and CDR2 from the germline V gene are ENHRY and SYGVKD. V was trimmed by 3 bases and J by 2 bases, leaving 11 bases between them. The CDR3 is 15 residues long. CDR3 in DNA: TGTGCCATCAGTGATTTAGGGGGGACCTACAATGAGCAGTTCTTC. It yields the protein CAISDLGGTYNEQFF.

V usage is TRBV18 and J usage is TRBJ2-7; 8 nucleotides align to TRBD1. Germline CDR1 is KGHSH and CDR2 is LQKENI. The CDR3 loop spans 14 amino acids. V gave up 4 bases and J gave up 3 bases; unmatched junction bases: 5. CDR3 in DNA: TGTGCCAGCTCACAGACAGGGGCACTCTACGAGCAGTACTTC. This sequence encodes CASSQTGALYEQYF.

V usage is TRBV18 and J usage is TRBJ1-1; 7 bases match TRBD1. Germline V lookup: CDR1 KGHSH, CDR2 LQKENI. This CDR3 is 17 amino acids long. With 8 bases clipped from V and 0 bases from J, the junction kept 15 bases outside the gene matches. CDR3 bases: TGTGCCAGCCAAAGCTCTCTAACGGGACAGATGAACACTGAAGCTTTCTTT. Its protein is CASQSSLTGQMNTEAFF. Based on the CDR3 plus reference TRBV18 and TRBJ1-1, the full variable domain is NAGVMQNPRHLVRRRGQEARLRCSPMKGHSHVYWYRQLPEEGLKFMVYLQKENIIDESGMPKERFSAEFPKEGPSILRIQQVVRGDSAAYFCASQSSLTGQMNTEAFFGQGTRLTVV.

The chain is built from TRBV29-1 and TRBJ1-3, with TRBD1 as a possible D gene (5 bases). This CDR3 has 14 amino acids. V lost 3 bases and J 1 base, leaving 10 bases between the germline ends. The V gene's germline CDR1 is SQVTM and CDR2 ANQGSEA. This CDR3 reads CSVETRGSGNTIYF. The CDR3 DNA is TGCAGCGTTGAGACTAGGGGTTCTGGAAACACCATATATTTT.

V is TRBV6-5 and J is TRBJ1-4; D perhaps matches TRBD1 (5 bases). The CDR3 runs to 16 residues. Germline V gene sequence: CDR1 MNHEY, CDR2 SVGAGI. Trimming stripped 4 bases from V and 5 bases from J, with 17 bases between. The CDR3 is CASSSDSTIQNEKLFF. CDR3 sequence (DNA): TGTGCCAGCAGTTCCGACAGCACTATCCAGAATGAAAAACTGTTTTTT.

The CDR3 sequence is CSAAGQGTSYGYTF. The CDR3 DNA sequence: TGCAGCGCGGCGGGACAGGGGACCTCCTATGGCTACACCTTC. The gene calls are TRBV29-1 and TRBJ1-2; 10 nucleotides agree with TRBD1. Germline V gene data show CDR1 as SQVTM and CDR2 as ANQGSEA. With 7 bases clipped from V and 4 bases from J, the junction kept 9 bases outside the gene matches. This CDR3 contains 14 residues.

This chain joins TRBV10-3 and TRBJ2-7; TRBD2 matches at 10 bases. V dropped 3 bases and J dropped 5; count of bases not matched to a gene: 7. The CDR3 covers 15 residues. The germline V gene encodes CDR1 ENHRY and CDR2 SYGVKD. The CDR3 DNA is TGTGCCATCAGTGATGGACTAGCGGTGACTAACGAGCAGTACTTC. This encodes CAISDGLAVTNEQYF.

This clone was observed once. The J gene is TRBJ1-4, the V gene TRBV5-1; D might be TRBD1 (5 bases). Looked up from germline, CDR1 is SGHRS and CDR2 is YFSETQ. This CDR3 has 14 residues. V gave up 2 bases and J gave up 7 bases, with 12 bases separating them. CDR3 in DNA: TGCGCCAGCAGCTTTCAGGGTGGCGGTGAAAAACTGTTTTTT. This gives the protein CASSFQGGGEKLFF. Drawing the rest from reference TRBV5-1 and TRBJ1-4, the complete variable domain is KAGVTQTPRYLIKTRGQQVTLSCSPISGHRSVSWYQQTPGQGLQFLFEYFSETQRNKGNFPGRFSGRQFSNSRSEMNVSTLELGDSALYLCASSFQGGGEKLFFGSGTQLSVL.

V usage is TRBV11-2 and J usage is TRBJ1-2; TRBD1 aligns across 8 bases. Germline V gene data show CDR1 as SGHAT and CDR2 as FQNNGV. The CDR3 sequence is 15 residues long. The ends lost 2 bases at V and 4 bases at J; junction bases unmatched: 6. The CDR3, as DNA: TGTGCCAGCAGCTTAACAGACAGGGGCGGCTATGGCTACACCTTC. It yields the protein CASSLTDRGGYGYTF.

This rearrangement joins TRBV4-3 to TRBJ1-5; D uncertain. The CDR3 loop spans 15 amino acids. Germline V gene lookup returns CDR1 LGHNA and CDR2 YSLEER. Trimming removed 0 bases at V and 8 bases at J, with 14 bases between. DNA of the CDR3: TGCGCCAGCAGCCAAGAGCCACGGCCTGAGGAGCCCCAGCATTTT. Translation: CASSQEPRPEEPQHF.

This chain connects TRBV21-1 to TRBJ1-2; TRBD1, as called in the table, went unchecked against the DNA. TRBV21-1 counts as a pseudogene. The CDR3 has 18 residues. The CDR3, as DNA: TGTGCCAGCAAGGACAGGGTGAAGTCGGGTTGGGGTTTCTATGGCTACACCTTC. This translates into CASKDRVKSGWGFYGYTF.

The CDR3 sequence: CASTTGGEQYF. The CDR3 bases are TGTGCCAGCACCACAGGGGGTGAGCAGTACTTC. The rearrangement joins TRBV7-9 to TRBJ2-7, with TRBD1 identical over 8 bases. The V gene's germline CDR1 is SEHNR and CDR2 FQNEAQ (reference sequence). V shed 7 bases and J 7 bases; nucleotides not matched to a gene: 3. CDR3 size: 11 residues.

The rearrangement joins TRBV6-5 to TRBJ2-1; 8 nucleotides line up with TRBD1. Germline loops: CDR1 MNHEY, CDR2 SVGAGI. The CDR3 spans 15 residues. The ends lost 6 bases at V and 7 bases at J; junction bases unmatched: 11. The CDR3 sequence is CASSLRQGQANEQFF. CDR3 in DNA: TGTGCCAGCAGCTTAAGACAGGGGCAGGCAAATGAGCAGTTCTTC.

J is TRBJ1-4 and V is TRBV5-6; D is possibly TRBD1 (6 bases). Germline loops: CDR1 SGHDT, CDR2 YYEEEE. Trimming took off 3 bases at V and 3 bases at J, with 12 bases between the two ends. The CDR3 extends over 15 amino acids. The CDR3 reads CASSWGGHANEKLFF. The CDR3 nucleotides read TGTGCCAGCAGCTGGGGGGGACATGCTAATGAAAAACTGTTTTTT.

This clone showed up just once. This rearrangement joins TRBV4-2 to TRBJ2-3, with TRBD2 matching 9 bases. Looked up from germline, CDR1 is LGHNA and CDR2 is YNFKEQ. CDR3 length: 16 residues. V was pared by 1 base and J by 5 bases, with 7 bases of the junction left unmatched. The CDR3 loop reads CASSQVVAGGQDTQYF. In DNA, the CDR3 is TGTGCCAGCAGCCAAGTGGTTGCGGGGGGGCAAGATACGCAGTATTTT.

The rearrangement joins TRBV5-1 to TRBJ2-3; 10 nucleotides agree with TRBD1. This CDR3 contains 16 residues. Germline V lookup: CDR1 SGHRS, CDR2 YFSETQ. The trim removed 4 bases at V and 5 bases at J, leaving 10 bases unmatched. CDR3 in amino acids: CASSGRTGGVLDTQYF. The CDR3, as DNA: TGCGCCAGCAGCGGCCGGACAGGGGGAGTCCTAGATACGCAGTATTTT.

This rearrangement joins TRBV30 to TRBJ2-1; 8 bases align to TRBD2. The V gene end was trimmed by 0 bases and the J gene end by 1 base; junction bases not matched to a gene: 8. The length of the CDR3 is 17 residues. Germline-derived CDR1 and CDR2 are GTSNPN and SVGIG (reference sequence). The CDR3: CAWSVSLTSDSYNEQFF. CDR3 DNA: TGTGCCTGGAGTGTAAGTCTGACTAGCGATTCCTACAATGAGCAGTTCTTC.

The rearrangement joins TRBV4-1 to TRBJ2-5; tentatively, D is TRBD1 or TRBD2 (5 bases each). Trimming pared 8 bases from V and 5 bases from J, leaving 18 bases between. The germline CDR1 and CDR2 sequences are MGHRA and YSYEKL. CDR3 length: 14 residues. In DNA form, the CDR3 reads TGCGCCAGCGGGCCCGTCCGGGGCGCTGAGACCCAGTACTTC. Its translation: CASGPVRGAETQYF.

The CDR3: CASSPREGAAYEQYF. The CDR3 nucleotides are TGTGCCAGCAGCCCCCGCGAGGGGGCGGCGTACGAGCAGTACTTC. V and J are TRBV7-8 and TRBJ2-7, with 7 bases lining up with TRBD1. Germline V gene lookup returns CDR1 SGHVS and CDR2 FQNEAQ. V gave up 5 bases and J gave up 4 bases; unmatched junction bases: 11. The CDR3 spans 15 residues.

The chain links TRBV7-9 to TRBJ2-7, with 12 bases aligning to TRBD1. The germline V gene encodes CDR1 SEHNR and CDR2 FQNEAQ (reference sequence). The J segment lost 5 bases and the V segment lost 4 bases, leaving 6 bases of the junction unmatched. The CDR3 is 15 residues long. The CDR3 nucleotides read TGTGCCAGCAGCTCCGGTGGGACAGGGGGCGACGAGCAGTACTTC. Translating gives CASSSGGTGGDEQYF.

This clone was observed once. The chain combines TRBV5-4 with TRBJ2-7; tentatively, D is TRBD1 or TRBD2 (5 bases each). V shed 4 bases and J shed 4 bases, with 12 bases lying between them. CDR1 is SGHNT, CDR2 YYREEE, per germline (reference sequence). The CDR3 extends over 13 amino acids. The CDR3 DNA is TGTGCCAGCAGCCAAATGTGGGGGTACGAGCAGTACTTC. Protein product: CASSQMWGYEQYF.

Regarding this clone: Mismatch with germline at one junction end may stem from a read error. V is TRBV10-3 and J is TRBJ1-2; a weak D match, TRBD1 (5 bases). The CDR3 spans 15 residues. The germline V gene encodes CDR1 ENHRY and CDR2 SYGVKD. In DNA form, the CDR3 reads TGTGCCATCAGTCAAACCCCCGAAGGGACGGAAGGCACTTCCTTC. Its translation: CAISQTPEGTEGTSF.

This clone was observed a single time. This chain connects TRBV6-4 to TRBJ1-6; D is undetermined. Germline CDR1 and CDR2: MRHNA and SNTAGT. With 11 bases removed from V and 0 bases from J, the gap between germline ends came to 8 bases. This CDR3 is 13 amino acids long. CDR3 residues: CAGGGSYNSPLHF. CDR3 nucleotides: TGTGCCGGAGGAGGCTCCTATAATTCACCCCTCCACTTT.

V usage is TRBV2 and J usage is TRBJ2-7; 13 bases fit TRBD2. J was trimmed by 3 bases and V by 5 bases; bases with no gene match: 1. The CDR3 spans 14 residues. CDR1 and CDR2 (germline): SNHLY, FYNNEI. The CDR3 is CASSWTSGGYEQYF. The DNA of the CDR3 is TGTGCCAGCAGTTGGACTAGCGGGGGCTACGAGCAGTACTTC.

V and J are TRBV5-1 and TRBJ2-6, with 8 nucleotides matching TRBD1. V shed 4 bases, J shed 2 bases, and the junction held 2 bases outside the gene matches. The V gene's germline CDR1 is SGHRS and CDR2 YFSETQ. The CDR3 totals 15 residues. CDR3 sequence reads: CASSEQGAGANVLTF. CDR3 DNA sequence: TGCGCCAGCAGCGAACAGGGGGCTGGGGCCAACGTCCTGACTTTC.

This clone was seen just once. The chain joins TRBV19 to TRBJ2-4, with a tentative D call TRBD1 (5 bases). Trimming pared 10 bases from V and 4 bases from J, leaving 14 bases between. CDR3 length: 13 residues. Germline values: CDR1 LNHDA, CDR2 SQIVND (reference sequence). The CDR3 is CATWGRVKNIQYF. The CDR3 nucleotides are TGTGCCACCTGGGGCAGGGTTAAAAACATTCAGTACTTC.